This T cell receptor beta chain was found in a study of identical twins (dated by TCRdb to between 2015 and 2016). Study-wide context: The study deep-sequenced TCR alpha and beta repertoires from monozygotic twins, unrelated adults of various ages and cord blood to test whether fetal clonotypes persist. To rule out contamination, replicate twin experiments were performed at different times with different library preparation protocols.

V was cut back by 4 bases and J by 5 bases, leaving a gap of 12 bases between them. The CDR3 holds 13 amino acids from the cysteine to the phenylalanine. Only the CDR3 part of the read is kept: 39 bases, read in frame from the first base. CDR1 SGHRS and CDR2 YFSETQ were looked up in the germline V gene. Only healthy Caucasian donors were included. Miltenyi CD45RO+ enrichment and human naive T-cell isolation kits were used to isolate memory (CD45RO+) and naive T cells from PBMC. The library relied on 5' RACE. Sequencing was performed on an Illumina HiSeq 2000. Template switching added a universal primer binding site, and the final cDNA carried a unique molecular identifier that allowed TCR cDNA molecules to be counted accurately. Specific primers in the conserved constant-segment region were used to synthesize first-strand cDNA for TCR alpha and beta chains. To control for contamination, each cDNA library was double barcoded with a SMART-Mk sample barcode plus Illumina barcodes. TruSeq adapter sequences, together with Illumina sample barcodes, were added in two successive PCR steps. The TCR alpha and beta cDNA libraries were sequenced on the Illumina HiSeq platform using custom primers. Processing in the source paper ran as follows. Unique molecular identifiers were extracted from raw reads with MiGEC, and CDR3 positions were determined with MiXCR. Recombination models were inferred per individual with the repgenHMM and IGoR tools using an EM algorithm. Shared clonotypes were analyzed with the tcR package in R, and sharing was normalized by the product of cloneset sizes. To study raw recombination free of thymic and clonal selection effects, out-of-frame nonproductive sequences were analyzed. The public sequencing data were trimmed at Q25 with fastp and processed into clonotypes with MiXCR by TCRdb, which kept only in-frame beta chains. Entries that share a CDR3 protein sequence are merged under the most common genes and DNA. TCRdb assigned the V and J calls; the authors' analysis was not used. The sample table contains some 96,000 distinct CDR3 sequences; only one count was recorded for 5.9% of them. 10% to 15% of the sample is in the top ten clones.

This clonotype was seen ten or more times. Its recognized antigen is unknown. Base qualities are not at hand, and no much larger clone is one base apart. Broad study findings and their caveats: Abundant cord blood beta clonotypes had fewer insertions, young adult naive repertoires showed a similar but weaker trend, and memory repertoires showed no such trend. Invariant T cells such as MAIT and iNKT could partly confound zero-insertion analyses, though diverse VJ usage argued against this for most clonotypes. Because the same donors could not be followed over many years, conclusions were based on cross-sectional statistical analysis. The excess sharing between twins in beta out-of-frame sequences was weaker because fewer shared sequences reduced the signal-to-noise ratio. In monozygotic twins, recombination models systematically underestimated out-of-frame TCR alpha sharing, but the models matched the sharing seen between unrelated individuals. Compared with coincidental sharing between unrelated individuals, out-of-frame TCR alpha sequences shared between twins had an excess of sequences with low generation probability.

This TCR was recovered from a woman aged 45-65 years in good health. Specimen: memory T cells sorted from blood. The cell subset or site label corresponds to: CD45RO+ enriched T cells. Recombination linked TRBV5-1 to TRBJ2-5, with the D gene not confidently named. The DNA sequence is as follows: TGCGCCAGCAGCCTAATGGATGGGGAGACCCAGTACTTC. Its product reads: CASSLMDGETQYF.